A single sample is the source of the 27 T cell receptor beta chains below, sequenced in a study of shared T cell receptors in the human thymus (dated by TCRdb to the early 2020s). Receptors were amplified or captured by the immunoSEQ multiplex PCR assay. The immuneACCESS repertoire file appears here via TCRdb, limited to in-frame rearrangements. These files lack a portion of the clones; in checked studies, under half of the deficit traces to unresolved V genes, and the cause of the others is not known. The sample yields about 660,000 clones; 70% to 90% were counted once. The ten biggest clones cover 0.01% of the sample. In addition, the sample was reused for a study of human thymus T cells.

The sequenced sample was thymocytes. The receptors derive from a boy in the first two years of life with a congenital heart defect. Donor details come from another sample of the same person, matched by shared clones.

CDR3 DNA sequence: TGCGCCAGCAGCTGGCGGTGTAGCGGGAGGTCCTACAATGAGCAGTTCTTC. Translated: CASSWRCSGRSYNEQFF. The chain employs TRBV5-1 and TRBJ2-1; 10 positions match TRBD2. Germline V gives CDR1 SGHRS, CDR2 YFSETQ. With 3 bases clipped from V and 1 base from J, the junction kept 7 bases outside the gene matches. There are 17 residues in the CDR3.

The rearrangement links TRBV4-1 to TRBJ2-1, with 8 bases matching TRBD2. The CDR3 contains 17 residues. Germline-derived CDR1 and CDR2 are MGHRA and YSYEKL. V shed 2 bases, J shed 6 bases, and the junction held 12 bases outside the gene matches. CDR3 nucleotide sequence: TGCGCCAGCAGCCAACCGAAAACTAGCGGCAGTTTCAATGAGCAGTTCTTC. It specifies CASSQPKTSGSFNEQFF.

V is TRBV19 and J is TRBJ1-2, with a weak D call TRBD1 (6 bases). Between the trimmed V and J ends, which lost 7 bases and 7 bases, there was a span of 16 bases. The CDR3 is 13 amino acids. CDR1 and CDR2 from the germline V gene are LNHDA and SQIVND (reference sequence). The chain's CDR3 is CASTRIQGSGYTF. The CDR3 nucleotides are TGTGCCAGTACAAGAATCCAGGGGTCTGGCTACACCTTC.

The gene calls are TRBV5-1 and TRBJ1-2; 9 positions agree with TRBD1. V trimming: 2 bases; J trimming: 7 bases; junction bases outside the gene matches: 9. Germline V gives CDR1 SGHRS, CDR2 YFSETQ. The CDR3 spans 15 residues. The CDR3 loop is CASSFQPGQGCGYTF. CDR3 nucleotide sequence: TGCGCCAGCAGCTTCCAACCGGGACAGGGCTGTGGCTACACCTTC.

The J gene is TRBJ2-3, the V gene TRBV18; unclear D gene. Germline assignment: CDR1 KGHSH and CDR2 LQKENI. Trimming removed 6 bases at V and 2 bases at J, with 21 bases between. This CDR3 spans 17 amino acids. The chain's CDR3 is CASSHRAAQSTTDTQYF. The CDR3 nucleotides are TGTGCCAGCTCCCACCGCGCGGCCCAGTCCACCACAGATACGCAGTATTTT. Supplemented by reference TRBV18 and TRBJ2-3, the full variable domain reads NAGVMQNPRHLVRRRGQEARLRCSPMKGHSHVYWYRQLPEEGLKFMVYLQKENIIDESGMPKERFSAEFPKEGPSILRIQQVVRGDSAAYFCASSHRAAQSTTDTQYFGPGTRLTVL.

This clone was seen a few times. CDR3 region: CSASGYGEQYF. The CDR3 DNA follows: TGCAGTGCGTCGGGATACGGCGAGCAGTACTTC. The chain carries TRBV20-1 and TRBJ2-7; tentative D call: TRBD2 (5 bases). V gave up 6 bases and J gave up 6 bases, with 12 bases separating them. CDR1 and CDR2 (germline): DFQATT, SNEGSKA (reference sequence). The length of the CDR3 is 11 residues.

The rearrangement joins TRBV30 to TRBJ2-5; TRBD1 matches at 7 bases. Germline V CDR1 and CDR2: GTSNPN, SVGIG (reference sequence). CDR3 length: 14 residues. Unmatched junction bases numbered 5, after V lost 4 bases and J lost 0 bases. The CDR3 loop is CAWNLDRDQETQYF. The CDR3 DNA reads as TGTGCCTGGAATCTCGACAGGGACCAAGAGACCCAGTACTTC.

Note on this clone: In the same sample, other DNA sequences code for this CDR3. This chain joins TRBV27 and TRBJ1-2; 9 bases match TRBD1. The germline V gene has CDR1 MNHEY and CDR2 SMNVEV (reference sequence). There are 13 residues in the CDR3. J gave up 6 bases and V 6 bases, and 5 bases lay outside the gene matches. The CDR3 region has the DNA TGTGCCAGCAGCCGGACAGGGGTTCATGGCTACACCTTC. Its translation: CASSRTGVHGYTF.

This chain links TRBV7-9 with TRBJ1-2; 7 bases align to TRBD1. V lost 5 bases and J lost 2; bases outside the gene matches: 8. The length of the CDR3 is 15 residues. Per the germline V gene, CDR1 is SEHNR and CDR2 is FQNEAQ (reference sequence). The CDR3 here is CASSLFGQDNYGYTF. The CDR3 DNA is TGTGCCAGCAGCCTTTTTGGACAGGACAACTATGGCTACACCTTC.

This clone was counted a single time. The chain couples TRBV4-3 to TRBJ2-5; 8 bases are a match to TRBD2. The CDR3 sequence is 16 residues long. V trimming: 4 bases; J trimming: 1 base; junction bases outside the gene matches: 8. Germline CDR1 is LGHNA and CDR2 is YSLEER. CDR3 coding DNA: TGCGCCAGCAGCCGAGGAGCGGGAGTGCGCCAAGAGACCCAGTACTTC. As protein: CASSRGAGVRQETQYF.

In its sample, this clone was seen once. The chain carries TRBV27 and TRBJ1-2; 7 bases fit TRBD1. This CDR3 comprises 18 residues. Germline CDR1 reads MNHEY; CDR2 reads SMNVEV (reference sequence). With 0 bases clipped from V and 5 bases from J, the junction kept 15 bases outside the gene matches. In nucleotides, the CDR3 is TGTGCCAGCAGTTTATCACAGGGGCAAAACCGCCAAGATTATGGCTACACCTTC. Translated, it gives CASSLSQGQNRQDYGYTF.

This rearrangement joins TRBV29-1 to TRBJ1-5, with 11 bases identical to TRBD1. Trimming removed 4 bases from V and 0 bases from J; junction bases left unmatched: 5. The germline V gene encodes CDR1 SQVTM and CDR2 ANQGSEA. The CDR3 has 16 residues. CDR3 sequence reads: CSVGTGGPYSNQPQHF. CDR3 bases: TGCAGCGTTGGGACAGGGGGCCCCTATAGCAATCAGCCCCAGCATTTT.

This chain joins TRBV5-1 and TRBJ1-1, with TRBD1 identical over 10 bases. Trimming at V came to 4 bases and at J to 1 base, leaving 7 bases not matched to a gene. Germline V gene lookup returns CDR1 SGHRS and CDR2 YFSETQ. CDR3 length equals 16 residues. The CDR3 DNA follows: TGCGCCAGCAGCCCCGGGACAGGGGCCCCGAACACTGAAGCTTTCTTT. Protein product: CASSPGTGAPNTEAFF.

The V and J genes are TRBV28 and TRBJ2-7, with 11 positions matching TRBD2. Germline lookup yields CDR1 MDHEN and CDR2 SYDVKM. Trimming at V came to 5 bases and at J to 0 bases, leaving 15 bases not matched to a gene. The CDR3 contains 19 residues. CDR3 in DNA: TGTGCCAGCAGTCAACAATCCGGGACTAGCGGCCTTAGCTCCTACGAGCAGTACTTC. Its protein is CASSQQSGTSGLSSYEQYF. Variable domain in full (rest from reference TRBV28 and TRBJ2-7): DVKVTQSSRYLVKRTGEKVFLECVQDMDHENMFWYRQDPGLGLRLIYFSYDVKMKEKGDIPEGYSVSREKKERFSLILESASTNQTSMYLCASSQQSGTSGLSSYEQYFGPGTRLTVT.

This clone has a single count. The chain employs TRBV7-9 and TRBJ2-7; TRBD2 matches at 11 bases. Looked up from germline, CDR1 is SEHNR and CDR2 is FQNEAQ (reference sequence). This CDR3 has 19 residues. V dropped 5 bases and J dropped 4; count of bases not matched to a gene: 19. The CDR3 protein is CASSHVASGLAVRPYEQYF. In DNA, the CDR3 is TGTGCCAGCAGCCATGTGGCCTCGGGACTAGCGGTCCGACCGTACGAGCAGTACTTC.

This chain uses TRBV14 with TRBJ2-1; 10 bases agree with TRBD2. This CDR3 spans 17 amino acids. Germline CDR1 is SGHDN and CDR2 is FVKESK. V gave up 2 bases and J gave up 6 bases; unmatched junction bases: 10. CDR3 coding DNA: TGTGCCAGCAGCCAAAAGTCGCTAGCGGGAGCCCTCAATGAGCAGTTCTTC. This translates into CASSQKSLAGALNEQFF.

The chain employs TRBV25-1 and TRBJ2-5, with D hard to call. Trimming shortened V by 0 bases and J by 1 base, and 15 bases separated the two germline ends. The CDR3 consists of 17 residues. CDR1 and CDR2 from the germline V gene are MGHDK and SYGVNS. DNA of the CDR3: TGTGCCAGCAGTGAATATGGTCCACACGAAACCCAAGAGACCCAGTACTTC. Encoded protein: CASSEYGPHETQETQYF.

This clone has only one observation. The chain has TRBV6-1 and TRBJ2-1, with D possibly being TRBD1 (6 bases). Deletions cut 5 bases from V and 3 bases from J, with 14 bases between. The CDR3 covers 15 residues. Germline assignment: CDR1 MNHNS and CDR2 SASEGT. DNA of the CDR3: TGTGCCAGCAGTTGGGGTACAGGGTTCTACAATGAGCAGTTCTTC. This codes for CASSWGTGFYNEQFF.

The CDR3 region has the DNA TGTGCCAGCAGTTACGCGGGATGGGAGACCCAGTACTTC. Its translation: CASSYAGWETQYF. The chain has TRBV6-5 and TRBJ2-5, with a weak D call TRBD2 (6 bases). Germline V gives CDR1 MNHEY, CDR2 SVGAGI. The CDR3 is 13 residues long. Trimming cost V 2 bases and J 5 bases, with 9 bases left between them.

The genes are TRBV27 and TRBJ1-5; 9 bases map to TRBD1. V shed 6 bases and J 0 bases; nucleotides not matched to a gene: 6. Germline values: CDR1 MNHEY, CDR2 SMNVEV (reference sequence). The CDR3 has 16 amino acids. The chain's CDR3 is CASRPGQGISNQPQHF. CDR3 sequence (DNA): TGTGCCAGCAGGCCGGGACAGGGAATTAGCAATCAGCCCCAGCATTTT.

The gene calls are TRBV14 and TRBJ1-2; D is unclear. V shed 0 bases and J shed 0 bases, with 11 bases lying between them. The CDR3 extends over 16 amino acids. The germline gives CDR1 SGHDN, CDR2 FVKESK. CDR3 sequence reads: CASSQDLTSTNYGYTF. The CDR3 coding sequence is TGTGCCAGCAGCCAAGATTTGACTTCCACTAACTATGGCTACACCTTC.

The chain couples TRBV5-4 to TRBJ2-1; 10 positions agree with TRBD2. The CDR3 contains 13 residues. The V and J ends lost 0 bases and 10 bases, in that order; junction bases with no gene match: 1. Germline V gene sequence: CDR1 SGHNT, CDR2 YYREEE (reference sequence). The CDR3 DNA sequence: TGTGCCAGCAGCTTGGAGACTAGCGGGGAGCAGTTCTTC. This encodes CASSLETSGEQFF. Complete variable domain (other parts from reference TRBV5-4 and TRBJ2-1): ETGVTQSPTHLIKTRGQQVTLRCSSQSGHNTVSWYQQALGQGPQFIFQYYREEENGRGNFPPRFSGLQFPNYSSELNVNALELDDSALYLCASSLETSGEQFFGPGTRLTVL.

This clone was detected only a few times. The genes are TRBV19 and TRBJ1-2; 9 positions match TRBD1. The germline CDR1 and CDR2 sequences are LNHDA and SQIVND (reference sequence). The CDR3 loop spans 14 amino acids. Trimming took 3 bases from V and 7 from J; bases not matched to a gene: 6. In DNA form, the CDR3 reads TGTGCCAGTAGTATCCCCACAGGGGGCGGTGGCTACACCTTC. Translating gives CASSIPTGGGGYTF.

The chain has TRBV10-2 and TRBJ2-1; 9 bases match TRBD2. The CDR3 covers 14 residues. V dropped 8 bases and J dropped 2; count of bases not matched to a gene: 4. In germline, CDR1 is WSHSY, CDR2 SAAADI. The CDR3 sequence: CASVSSGTYNEQFF. The CDR3 nucleotides read TGCGCCAGCGTGTCTAGCGGGACCTACAATGAGCAGTTCTTC.

This sequence joins TRBV27 and TRBJ2-7, with 11 bases aligning to TRBD2. This CDR3 is built from 16 residues. After removal of 4 bases from V and 5 bases from J, the junction contained 10 bases not matched to a gene. Germline loops: CDR1 MNHEY, CDR2 SMNVEV (reference sequence). The CDR3: CASSSRTSGCRDEQYF. The DNA for the CDR3 is TGTGCCAGCAGTTCGCGGACTAGCGGGTGTCGTGACGAGCAGTACTTC.

The count of this clone is one. This chain connects TRBV25-1 to TRBJ1-1; TRBD1 is a possible D gene (6 bases). V was trimmed by 4 bases and J by 1 base, leaving 13 bases between them. Germline loops: CDR1 MGHDK, CDR2 SYGVNS. This CDR3 comprises 15 residues. The CDR3: CASSVAGARNTEAFF. The CDR3 DNA sequence: TGTGCCAGCAGTGTCGCAGGGGCGAGGAACACTGAAGCTTTCTTT.

V gene TRBV27 combines with J gene TRBJ2-7; 13 nucleotides line up with TRBD2. After removal of 7 bases from V and 1 base from J, the junction contained 1 base not matched to a gene. This CDR3 has 14 amino acids. Germline V gives CDR1 MNHEY, CDR2 SMNVEV (reference sequence). The chain's CDR3 is CASKLAGGSYEQYF. The CDR3 DNA follows: TGTGCCAGCAAACTAGCGGGAGGGTCCTACGAGCAGTACTTC.